This T cell receptor beta chain appears in the sequencing data of a study of blood T cell repertoires in COVID-19. Study summary: Whether acute or convalescent, the COVID-19 samples came from the United States, Italy and Spain. PBMCs, B-cell-depleted T cells, or T cells were the source of the cDNA or gDNA that made up the material.

Profiled with immunoSEQ multiplex PCR; TCRdb holds only in-frame clones, not every one. The data contain fewer than 150,000 clones, 60% to 85% of them seen just once; the ten biggest clones take up over 15%. The clonotype originates from a man older than 75 with acute or convalescent COVID-19. Specimen: peripheral blood.

CDR3 bases: TGTGCCAGCAGCGTAGCTGGGACAGGGGCCTACAATGAGCAGTTCTTC. Amino acid sequence: CASSVAGTGAYNEQFF. The chain carries TRBV9 and TRBJ2-1; 10 bases line up with TRBD1. Germline V gene lookup returns CDR1 SGDLS and CDR2 YYNGEE. V was clipped by 0 bases and J by 2 bases; unmatched bases: 2. This CDR3 comprises 16 residues.